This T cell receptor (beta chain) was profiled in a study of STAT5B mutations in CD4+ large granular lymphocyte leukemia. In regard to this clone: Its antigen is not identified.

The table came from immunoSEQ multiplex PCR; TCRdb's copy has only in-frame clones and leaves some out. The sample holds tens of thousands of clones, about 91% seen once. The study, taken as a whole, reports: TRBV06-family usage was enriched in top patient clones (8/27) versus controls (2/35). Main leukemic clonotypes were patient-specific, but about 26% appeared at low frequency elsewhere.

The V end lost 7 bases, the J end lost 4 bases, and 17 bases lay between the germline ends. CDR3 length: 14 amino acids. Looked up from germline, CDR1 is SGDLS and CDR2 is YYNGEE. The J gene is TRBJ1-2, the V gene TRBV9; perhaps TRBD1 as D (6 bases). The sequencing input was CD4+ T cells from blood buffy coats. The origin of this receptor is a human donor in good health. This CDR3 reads CASRSGGAVYGYTF. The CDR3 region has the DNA TGTGCCAGCCGTTCCGGGGGGGCGGTCTATGGCTACACCTTC.